This T cell receptor (beta chain) was found in a study of blood T cell repertoires in COVID-19. Sequenced by immunoSEQ multiplex PCR; TCRdb stores in-frame clones only, minus some. Among tens of thousands of clones listed, around 87% were seen once. Trimming removed 2 bases from V and 0 bases from J, with 11 bases in between. The CDR3 length is 17 residues. The V gene's germline CDR1 is MNHEY and CDR2 SVGEGT. The sequence was collected from a man aged 45-65 years with acute or convalescent COVID-19. The sequencing sample was made of peripheral blood. The rearrangement links TRBV6-2 or TRBV6-3 to TRBJ1-6; D possibly corresponds to TRBD1 (6 bases). The DNA for the CDR3 is TGTGCCAGCAGTTACGGGACAAGGAGCTCCTATAATTCACCCCTCCACTTT. It specifies CASSYGTRSSYNSPLHF.